This entry features one T cell receptor (beta chain) sequence. Its antigen is undetermined. The ends were cut back, 4 bases at V and 5 bases at J, with 8 bases in the middle. Germline V gene sequence: CDR1 LGHNA, CDR2 YNFKEQ. The CDR3 is 12 residues long. This sample was included in a study of identical twins. General study points: Fewer insertions marked abundant cord blood beta clonotypes; young adult naive trended weakly, memory not at all.

TCRdb re-called the 5' RACE reads through MiXCR, storing one row per CDR3 protein. Of roughly 570,000 distinct CDR3 sequences in the sample, approximately 9.6% were seen once. These data are also associated with another study on yellow fever vaccine responses in identical twins.

V usage is TRBV4-2 and J usage is TRBJ2-5, with D perhaps matching TRBD1 or TRBD2 (5 bases each). Sequenced: PBMCs. The clonotype comes from a woman under 30 in good health. CDR3 nucleotide sequence: TGTGCCAGCAGCCGGGGGTCGGAGACCCAGTACTTC. Protein sequence: CASSRGSETQYF.